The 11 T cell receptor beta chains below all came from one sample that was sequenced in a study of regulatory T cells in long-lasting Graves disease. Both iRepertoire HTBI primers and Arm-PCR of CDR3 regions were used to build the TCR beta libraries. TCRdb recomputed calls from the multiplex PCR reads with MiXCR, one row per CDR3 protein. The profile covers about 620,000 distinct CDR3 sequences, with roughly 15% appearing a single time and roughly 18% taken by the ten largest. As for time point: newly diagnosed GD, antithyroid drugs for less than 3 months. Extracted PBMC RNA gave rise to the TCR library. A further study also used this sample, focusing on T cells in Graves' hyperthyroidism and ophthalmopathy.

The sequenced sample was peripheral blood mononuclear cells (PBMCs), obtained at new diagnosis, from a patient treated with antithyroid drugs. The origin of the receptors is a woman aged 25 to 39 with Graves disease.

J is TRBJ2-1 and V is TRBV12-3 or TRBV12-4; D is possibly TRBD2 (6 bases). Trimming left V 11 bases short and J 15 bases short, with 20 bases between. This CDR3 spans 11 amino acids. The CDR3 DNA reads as TGTGCCTCCACGACGGGGGTACGGGTGTTCTTC. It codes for CASTTGVRVFF.

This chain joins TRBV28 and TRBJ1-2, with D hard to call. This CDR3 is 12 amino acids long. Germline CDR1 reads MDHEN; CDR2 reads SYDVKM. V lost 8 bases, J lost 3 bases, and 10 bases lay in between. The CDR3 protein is CASLDGDYGYTF. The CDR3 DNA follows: TGTGCCAGCCTAGACGGGGACTATGGCTACACCTTC.

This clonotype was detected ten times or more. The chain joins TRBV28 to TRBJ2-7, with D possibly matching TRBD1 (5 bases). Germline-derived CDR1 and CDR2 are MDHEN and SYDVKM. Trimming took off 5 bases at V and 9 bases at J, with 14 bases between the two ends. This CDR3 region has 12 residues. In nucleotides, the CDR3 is TGTGCCAGCAGTCCGCGTTTGGGGCGGCAGTACTTC. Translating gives CASSPRLGRQYF.

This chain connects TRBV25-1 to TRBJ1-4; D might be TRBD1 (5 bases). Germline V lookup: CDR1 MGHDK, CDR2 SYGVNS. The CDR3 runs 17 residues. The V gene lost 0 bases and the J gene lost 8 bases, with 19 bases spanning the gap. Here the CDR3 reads CASSEYVEGSGREKLFF. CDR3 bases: TGTGCCAGCAGTGAATATGTCGAGGGGAGCGGACGGGAAAAACTGTTTTTT.

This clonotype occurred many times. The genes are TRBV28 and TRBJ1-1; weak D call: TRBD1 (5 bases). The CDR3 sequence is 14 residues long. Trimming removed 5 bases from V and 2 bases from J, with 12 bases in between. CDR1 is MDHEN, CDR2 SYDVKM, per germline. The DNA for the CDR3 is TGTGCCAGCAGTATCGGCAGGGCAAACACTGAAGCTTTCTTT. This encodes CASSIGRANTEAFF.

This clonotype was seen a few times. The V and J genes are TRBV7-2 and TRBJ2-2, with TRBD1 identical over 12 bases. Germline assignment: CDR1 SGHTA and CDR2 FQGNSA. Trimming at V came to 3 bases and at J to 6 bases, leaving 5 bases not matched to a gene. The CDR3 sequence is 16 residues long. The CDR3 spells CASSLGQGAISGELFF. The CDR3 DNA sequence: TGTGCCAGCAGCTTGGGACAGGGGGCTATTTCCGGGGAGCTGTTTTTT.

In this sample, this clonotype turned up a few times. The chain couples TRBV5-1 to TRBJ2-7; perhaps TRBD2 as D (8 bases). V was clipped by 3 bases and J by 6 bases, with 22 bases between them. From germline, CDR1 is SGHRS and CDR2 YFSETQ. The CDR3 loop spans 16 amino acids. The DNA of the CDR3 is TGCGCCAGCAGCTCCATGGACAGGCTTCGGGGGGGCGAGCAGTACTTC. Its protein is CASSSMDRLRGGEQYF. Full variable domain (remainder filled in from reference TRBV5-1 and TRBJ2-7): KAGVTQTPRYLIKTRGQQVTLSCSPISGHRSVSWYQQTPGQGLQFLFEYFSETQRNKGNFPGRFSGRQFSNSRSEMNVSTLELGDSALYLCASSSMDRLRGGEQYFGPGTRLTVT.

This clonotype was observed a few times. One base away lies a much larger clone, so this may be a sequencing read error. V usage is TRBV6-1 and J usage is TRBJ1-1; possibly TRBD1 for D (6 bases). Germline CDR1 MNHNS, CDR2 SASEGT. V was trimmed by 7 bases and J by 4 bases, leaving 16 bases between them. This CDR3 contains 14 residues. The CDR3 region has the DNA TGTGCCAGCAACCGGGACAACATGAGCACTGAAGCTTTCTTT. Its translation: CASNRDNMSTEAFF.

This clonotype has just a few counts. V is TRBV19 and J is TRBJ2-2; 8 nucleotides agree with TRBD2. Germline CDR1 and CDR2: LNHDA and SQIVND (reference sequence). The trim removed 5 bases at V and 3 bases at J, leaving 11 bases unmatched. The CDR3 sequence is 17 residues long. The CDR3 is CASSPRRGGWDTGELFF. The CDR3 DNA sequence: TGTGCCAGTAGTCCCCGCCGGGGGGGATGGGACACCGGGGAGCTGTTTTTT.

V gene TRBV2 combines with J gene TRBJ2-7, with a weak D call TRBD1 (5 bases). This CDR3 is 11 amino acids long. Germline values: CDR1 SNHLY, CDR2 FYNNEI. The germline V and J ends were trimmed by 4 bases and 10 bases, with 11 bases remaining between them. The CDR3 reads CASSGREIQYF. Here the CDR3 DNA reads TGTGCCAGCAGTGGCAGGGAAATTCAGTACTTC.

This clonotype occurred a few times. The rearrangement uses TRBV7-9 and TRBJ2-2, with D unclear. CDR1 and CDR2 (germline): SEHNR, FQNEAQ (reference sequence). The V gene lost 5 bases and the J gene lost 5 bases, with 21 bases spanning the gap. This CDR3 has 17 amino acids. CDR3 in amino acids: CASSPVAFYALTGELFF. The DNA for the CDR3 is TGTGCCAGCAGCCCCGTGGCCTTCTACGCATTGACCGGGGAGCTGTTTTTT.